This T cell receptor beta chain was profiled in a study of CD8+CD57+ T cells in acquired aplastic anemia (dated by TCRdb to 2016 to 2018). Concerning the study at large: A mean of around 3.3 ug of DNA, ranging from about 0.17 to 30 ug, was extracted from sorted CD4+ and CD8+ cells. A CD8+CD57+ expansion meant a frequency higher than the mean frequency seen in healthy subjects.

Patients chosen for sequencing had shown expansion of CD8+CD57+ cells by flow cytometry. Every patient had severe acquired aplastic anemia, diagnosed using the International Study of Aplastic Anemia and Agranulocytosis and Camitta criteria. At the time blood was sampled, none of the patients had received any therapy. In this study, sorted CD4+ and CD8+ T cells from the blood of healthy subjects and of severe aplastic anemia patients had their TCR repertoires deep-sequenced. In the USA, patient enrollment took place under clinicaltrials.gov protocols 00001620, 01623167, 00001397, 00071045, 00081523 and 00961064. Ficoll-Paque density gradient centrifugation was used to isolate peripheral blood mononuclear cells. Before DNA extraction, CD4+ and CD8+ T cells were sorted by FACS or by magnetic beads. This clonotype was seen ten or more times. This clone's antigen is unknown. Base qualities are missing; no much larger clone stands one base away.

V loses 3 bases of germline sequence and J loses 5 bases, and the interval between the two ends is 19 bases. Looking up the germline V gene (reference sequence) yields CDR1 SEHNR and CDR2 FQNEAQ. Inclusive of the bounding cysteine and phenylalanine, the CDR3 is 17 residues long. This entry keeps only the CDR3 DNA: 51 bases, framed from base 1. Genomic DNA was used as template for profiling of TCR beta VDJ combinations and CDR3 sequences. An Illumina HiSeq 2000 was the platform used for TCR repertoire sequencing. On the study's bioinformatics: TRBV/TRBJ rearrangement plots, CDR3 size and DJ length profiles, and Simpson's diversity index were used to assess repertoires. The most abundant DNA sequence in the deep sequencing data was taken as the immunodominant clone. CDR3 amino acid sequences were screened for sharing across subjects and compared with published repertoires and the VDJdb database. TCRdb's own reprocessing of the public reads used fastp at Q25 and MiXCR and kept productive beta chains. Rows with one shared CDR3 protein collapse into an entry with the most common genes and DNA. TCRdb, not the original authors, processed these V and J calls. The sample table records hundreds of thousands of distinct CDR3 sequences; almost 50% of these occur just once. About 20% of the sample comes from the top ten.

The investigation overall reported the following: No significant difference in CD8+ Simpson's diversity was found between patients and healthy controls (P=0.060). Around 30 CD8+ CDR3 sequences were shared between patients and controls but appeared highly expressed in patients and within their immunodominant clones.

Material for sequencing was sorted CD4+, CD8+, or CD8+CD57+ T cells (not recorded which) from PBMCs. This sequence originates from a human donor with aplastic anemia. The chain uses TRBV7-9 and TRBJ1-4, with TRBD1 perhaps the D gene, on 6 matching bases. The CDR3 sequence is CASSLMEGRRGNEKLFF. In nucleotide form, the sequence is TGTGCCAGCAGCTTGATGGAGGGGCGAAGGGGGAATGAAAAACTGTTTTTT. Beyond the CDR3, the reference TRBV7-9 and TRBJ1-4 genes provide the residues; the full variable domain reads: DTGVSQNPRHKITKRGQNVTFRCDPISEHNRLYWYRQTLGQGPEFLTYFQNEAQLEKSRLLSDRFSAERPKGSFSTLEIQRTEQGDSAMYLCASSLMEGRRGNEKLFFGSGTQLSVL.